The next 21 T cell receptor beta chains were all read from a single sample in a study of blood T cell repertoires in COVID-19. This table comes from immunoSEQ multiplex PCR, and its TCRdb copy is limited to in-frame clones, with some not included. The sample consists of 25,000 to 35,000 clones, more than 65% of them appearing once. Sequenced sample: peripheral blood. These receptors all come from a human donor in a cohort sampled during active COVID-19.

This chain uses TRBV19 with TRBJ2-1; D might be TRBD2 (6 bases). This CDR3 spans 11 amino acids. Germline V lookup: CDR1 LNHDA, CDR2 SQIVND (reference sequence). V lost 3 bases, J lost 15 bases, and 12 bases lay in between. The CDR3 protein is CASSIGGSPFF. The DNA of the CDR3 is TGTGCCAGTAGTATCGGAGGGAGTCCGTTCTTC. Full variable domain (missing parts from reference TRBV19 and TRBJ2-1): DGGITQSPKYLFRKEGQNVTLSCEQNLNHDAMYWYRQDPGQGLRLIYYSQIVNDFQKGDIAEGYSVSREKKESFPLTVTSAQKNPTAFYLCASSIGGSPFFGPGTRLTVL.

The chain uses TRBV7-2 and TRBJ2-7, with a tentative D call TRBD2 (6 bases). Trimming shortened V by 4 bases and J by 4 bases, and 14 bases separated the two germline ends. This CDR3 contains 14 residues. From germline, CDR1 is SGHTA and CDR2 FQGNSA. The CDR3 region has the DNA TGTGCCAGCAGCTGGGCTTGGGGGGAGTACGAGCAGTACTTC. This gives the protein CASSWAWGEYEQYF.

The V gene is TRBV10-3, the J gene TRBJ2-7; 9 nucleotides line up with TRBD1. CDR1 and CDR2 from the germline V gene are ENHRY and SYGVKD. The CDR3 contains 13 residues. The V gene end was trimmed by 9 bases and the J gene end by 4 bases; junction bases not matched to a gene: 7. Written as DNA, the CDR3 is TGTGCCATGAACCGGGACAGGGATTACGAGCAGTACTTC. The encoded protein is CAMNRDRDYEQYF.

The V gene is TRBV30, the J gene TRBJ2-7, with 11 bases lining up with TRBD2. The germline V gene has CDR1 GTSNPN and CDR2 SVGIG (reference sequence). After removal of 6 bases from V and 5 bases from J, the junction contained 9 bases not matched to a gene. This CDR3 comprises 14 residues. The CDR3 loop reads CACGLAGRSNEQYF. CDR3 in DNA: TGTGCCTGCGGACTAGCGGGTCGTTCCAACGAGCAGTACTTC.

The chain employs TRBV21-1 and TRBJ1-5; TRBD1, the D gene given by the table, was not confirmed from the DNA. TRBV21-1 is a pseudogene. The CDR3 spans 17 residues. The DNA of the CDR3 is TGTGCCAGCAGCAAAGGCGACAGAATACTTATAGCAAGGGCCCAGCATTTT. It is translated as CASSKGDRILIARAQHF.

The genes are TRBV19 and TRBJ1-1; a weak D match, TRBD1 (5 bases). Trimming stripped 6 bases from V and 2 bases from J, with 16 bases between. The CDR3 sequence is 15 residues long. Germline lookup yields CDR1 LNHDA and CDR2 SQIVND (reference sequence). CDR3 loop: CASSRSSGFNTEAFF. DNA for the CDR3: TGTGCCAGTAGCCGTTCGTCAGGGTTTAACACTGAAGCTTTCTTT.

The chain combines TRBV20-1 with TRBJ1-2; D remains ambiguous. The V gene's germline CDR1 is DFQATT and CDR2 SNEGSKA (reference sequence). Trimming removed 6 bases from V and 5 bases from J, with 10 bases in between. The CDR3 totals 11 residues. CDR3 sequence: CSAARRYGYTF. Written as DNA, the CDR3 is TGCAGTGCGGCGCGGCGATATGGCTACACCTTC.

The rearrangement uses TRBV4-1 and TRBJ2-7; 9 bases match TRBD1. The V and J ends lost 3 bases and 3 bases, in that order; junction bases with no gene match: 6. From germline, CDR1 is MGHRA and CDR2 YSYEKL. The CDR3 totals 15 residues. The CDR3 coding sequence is TGCGCCAGCAGCCAGGGACAGGGAAGATTCTACGAGCAGTACTTC. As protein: CASSQGQGRFYEQYF.

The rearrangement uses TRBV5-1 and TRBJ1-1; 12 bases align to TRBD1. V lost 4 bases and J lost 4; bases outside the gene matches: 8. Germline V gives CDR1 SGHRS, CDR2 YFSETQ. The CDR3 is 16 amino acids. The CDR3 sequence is CASSKGTGGSATEAFF. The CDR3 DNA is TGCGCCAGCAGCAAAGGGACAGGGGGCTCGGCCACTGAAGCTTTCTTT.

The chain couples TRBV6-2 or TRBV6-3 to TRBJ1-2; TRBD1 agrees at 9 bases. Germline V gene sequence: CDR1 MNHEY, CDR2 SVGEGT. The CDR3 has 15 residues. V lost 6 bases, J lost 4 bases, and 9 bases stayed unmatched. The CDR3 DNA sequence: TGTGCCAGCAGCCGCCGGGGGACAGGGCTCTATGGCTACACCTTC. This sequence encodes CASSRRGTGLYGYTF.

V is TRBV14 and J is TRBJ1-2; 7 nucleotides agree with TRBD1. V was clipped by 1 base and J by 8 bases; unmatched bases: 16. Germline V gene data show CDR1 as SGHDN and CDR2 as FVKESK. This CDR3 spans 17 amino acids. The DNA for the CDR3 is TGTGCCAGCAGCCAAGTCCCCCCCCGAGGGGGCTTGGGGGGCTACACCTTC. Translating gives CASSQVPPRGGLGGYTF. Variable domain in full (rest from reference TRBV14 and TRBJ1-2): EAGVTQFPSHSVIEKGQTVTLRCDPISGHDNLYWYRRVMGKEIKFLLHFVKESKQDESGMPNNRFLAERTGGTYSTLKVQPAELEDSGVYFCASSQVPPRGGLGGYTFGSGTRLTVV.

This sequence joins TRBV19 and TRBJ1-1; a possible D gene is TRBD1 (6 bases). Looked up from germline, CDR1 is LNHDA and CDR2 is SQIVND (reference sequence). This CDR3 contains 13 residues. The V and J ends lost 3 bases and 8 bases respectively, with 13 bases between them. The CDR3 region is CASSILDRNEAFF. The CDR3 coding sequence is TGTGCCAGTAGTATCCTAGACAGGAACGAAGCTTTCTTT.

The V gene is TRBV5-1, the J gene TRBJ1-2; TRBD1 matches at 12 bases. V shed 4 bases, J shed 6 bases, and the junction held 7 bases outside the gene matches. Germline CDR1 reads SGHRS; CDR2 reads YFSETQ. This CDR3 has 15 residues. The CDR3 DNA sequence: TGCGCCAGCAGCCTCGGGACAGGGGGCGCGGATGGCTACACCTTC. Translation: CASSLGTGGADGYTF.

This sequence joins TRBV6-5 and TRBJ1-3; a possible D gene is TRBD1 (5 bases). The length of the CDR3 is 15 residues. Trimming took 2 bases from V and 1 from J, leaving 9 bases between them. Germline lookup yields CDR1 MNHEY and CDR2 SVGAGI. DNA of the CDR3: TGTGCCAGCAGTTACGTGGGGCTATCTGGAAACACCATATATTTT. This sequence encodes CASSYVGLSGNTIYF.

CDR3 in amino acids: CASSLLGTYNEQYF. For the CDR3, the DNA is TGTGCCAGCAGCCTGCTCGGGACTTATAACGAGCAGTACTTC. The chain has TRBV6-5 and TRBJ2-7, with D tentatively TRBD2 (6 bases). Germline CDR1 and CDR2: MNHEY and SVGAGI. Trimming shortened V by 6 bases and J by 5 bases, and 17 bases separated the two germline ends. CDR3 size: 14 residues.

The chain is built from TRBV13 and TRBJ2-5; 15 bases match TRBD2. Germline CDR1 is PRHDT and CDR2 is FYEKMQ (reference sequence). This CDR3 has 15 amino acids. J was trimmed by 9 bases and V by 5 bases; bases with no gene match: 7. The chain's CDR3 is CASSTGLAGGPPQYF. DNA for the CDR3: TGTGCCAGCAGCACGGGACTAGCGGGGGGACCCCCCCAGTACTTC. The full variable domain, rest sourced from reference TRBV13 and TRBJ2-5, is AAGVIQSPRHLIKEKRETATLKCYPIPRHDTVYWYQQGPGQDPQFLISFYEKMQSDKGSIPDRFSAQQFSDYHSELNMSSLELGDSALYFCASSTGLAGGPPQYFGPGTRLLVL.

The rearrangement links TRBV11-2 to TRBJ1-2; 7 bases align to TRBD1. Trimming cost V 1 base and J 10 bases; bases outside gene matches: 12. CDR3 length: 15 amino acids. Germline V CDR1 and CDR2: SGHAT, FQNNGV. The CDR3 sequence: CASSLGQTGSFAYTF. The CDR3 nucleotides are TGTGCCAGCAGCTTAGGACAGACAGGGTCGTTCGCCTACACCTTC.

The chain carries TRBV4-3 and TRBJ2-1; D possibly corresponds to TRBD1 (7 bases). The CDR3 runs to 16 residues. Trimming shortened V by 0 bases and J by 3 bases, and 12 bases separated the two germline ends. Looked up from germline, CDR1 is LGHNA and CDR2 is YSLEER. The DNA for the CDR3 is TGCGCCAGCAGCCAAGATTCAGGGGGACTCTACAATGAGCAGTTCTTC. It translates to CASSQDSGGLYNEQFF.

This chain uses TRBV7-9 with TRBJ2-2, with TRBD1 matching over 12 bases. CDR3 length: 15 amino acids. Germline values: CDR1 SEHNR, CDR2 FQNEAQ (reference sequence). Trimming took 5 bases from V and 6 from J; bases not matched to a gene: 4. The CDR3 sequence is CASSGDRGLAGELFF. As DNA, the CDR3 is TGTGCCAGCAGCGGGGACAGGGGGCTAGCCGGGGAGCTGTTTTTT.

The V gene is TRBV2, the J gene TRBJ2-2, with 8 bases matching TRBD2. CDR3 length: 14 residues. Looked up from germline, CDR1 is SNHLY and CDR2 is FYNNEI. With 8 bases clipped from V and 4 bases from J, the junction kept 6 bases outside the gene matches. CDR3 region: CASAISGGTGELFF. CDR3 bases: TGTGCCAGCGCCATCAGCGGGGGCACCGGGGAGCTGTTTTTT.

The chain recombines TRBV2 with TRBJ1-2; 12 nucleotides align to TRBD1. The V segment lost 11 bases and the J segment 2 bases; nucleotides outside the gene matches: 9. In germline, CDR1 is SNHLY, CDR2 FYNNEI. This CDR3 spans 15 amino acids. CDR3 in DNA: TGTGCCGGAGGGGGACAGGGGGCTAGGAACTATGGCTACACCTTC. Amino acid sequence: CAGGGQGARNYGYTF.